This TCR beta chain was captured by sequencing in a study of blood T cell repertoires in COVID-19. Germline loops: CDR1 GTSNPN, CDR2 SVGIG (reference sequence). The V gene end was trimmed by 8 bases and the J gene end by 5 bases; junction bases not matched to a gene: 13. The CDR3 contains 14 residues. Using immunoSEQ multiplex PCR, the repertoire was profiled, and TCRdb retains in-frame clones only, with some absent. The table lists a few hundred thousand clones, approximately 90% of them singletons. This TCR came from a woman in her forties or fifties with COVID-19, enrolled during active disease. Sequences were obtained from peripheral blood. V and J are TRBV30 and TRBJ1-2, with 8 bases that match TRBD1. Written as DNA, the CDR3 is TGTGCCACCGACGACAGGGGAAGGTATTATGGCTACACCTTC. This gives the protein CATDDRGRYYGYTF.